This T cell receptor (beta chain) derives from a study of CD8+CD57+ T cells in acquired aplastic anemia. General study results and limits: Patients and controls turned out to have around 29 CD8+ CDR3 sequences in common.

As for this clonotype: Its specificity is not known.

This CDR3 is 15 amino acids long. Germline V gene lookup returns CDR1 SGHTA and CDR2 FQGNSA. The junction had 6 bases not matched to a gene; V was cut back by 6 bases and J by 4 bases. Genomic DNA, serving as template, underwent TCR beta VDJ and CDR3 profiling. TCRdb reprocessed the reads with MiXCR, giving one entry per CDR3 protein. This sample has around 180,000 distinct CDR3 sequences, with around 60% found just once. The source is a human donor in good health. The chain carries TRBV7-2 and TRBJ2-2; the match to TRBD2 covers 9 bases. Sequenced: sorted CD4+, CD8+, or CD8+CD57+ T cells (not recorded which) from PBMCs. Here the CDR3 reads CASRRRGGTTGELFF. As DNA, the CDR3 is TGTGCCAGCAGAAGGCGGGGGGGCACCACCGGGGAGCTGTTTTTT.